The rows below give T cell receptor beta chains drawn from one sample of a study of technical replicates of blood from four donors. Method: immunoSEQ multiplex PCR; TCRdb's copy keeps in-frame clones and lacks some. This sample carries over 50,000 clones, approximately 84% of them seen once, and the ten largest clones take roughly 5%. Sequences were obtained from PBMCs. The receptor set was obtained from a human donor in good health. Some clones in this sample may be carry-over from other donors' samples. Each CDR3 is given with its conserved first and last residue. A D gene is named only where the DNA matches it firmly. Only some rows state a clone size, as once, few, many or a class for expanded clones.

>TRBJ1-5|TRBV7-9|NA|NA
TGTGCCAGCAGCTTAAGTGGAGGGCCCCAGCATTTT
CASSLSGGPQHF
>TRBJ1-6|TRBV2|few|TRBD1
TGTGCCAGCAGTGGACCGGGACAGGGCTTAACACCCCTCCACTTT
CASSGPGQGLTPLHF
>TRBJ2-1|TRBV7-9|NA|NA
TGTGCCAGCAGCATTAACAATGAGCAGTTCTTC
CASSINNEQFF
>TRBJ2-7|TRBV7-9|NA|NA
TGTGCCAGCAGCTTACAGGCCCCAACCCGCCATGGAGAGCAGTACTTC
CASSLQAPTRHGEQYF
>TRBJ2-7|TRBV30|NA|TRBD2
TGTGCCTGGGATGCTTTGGGACTATCCTACGAGCAGTACTTC
CAWDALGLSYEQYF
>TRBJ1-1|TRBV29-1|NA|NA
TGCAGCGTTGAATCCAGTAACACTGAAGCTTTCTTT
CSVESSNTEAFF
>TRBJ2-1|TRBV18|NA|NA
TGTGCCAGCTCACCGAGTACTACCCCATATGGCAATGAGCAGTTCTTC
CASSPSTTPYGNEQFF
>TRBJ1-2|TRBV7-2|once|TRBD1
TGTGCCAGCAGCTCGACAGGGTCGGGAAGCTATGGCTACACCTTC
CASSSTGSGSYGYTF
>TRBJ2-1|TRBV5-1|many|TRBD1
TGCGCCAGCAGCTCGCCTCGGACAGGGGGCTCCTACAATGAGCAGTTCTTC
CASSSPRTGGSYNEQFF
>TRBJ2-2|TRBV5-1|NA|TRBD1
TGCGCCAGCAGCGCGGTCCGGACAGGGGGCGAGGGCGGGGAGCTGTTTTTT
CASSAVRTGGEGGELFF
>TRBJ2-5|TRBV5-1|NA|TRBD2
TGCGCCAGCAGCTTAGGGACTAGCGAGGGAGAGACCCAGTACTTC
CASSLGTSEGETQYF
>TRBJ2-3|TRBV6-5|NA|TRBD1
TGTGCCAGCAGTCTGACAGGGGTACGGACAGATACGCAGTATTTT
CASSLTGVRTDTQYF
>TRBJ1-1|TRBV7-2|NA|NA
TGTGCCAGCAGCTTAGGCCCGGCCAGGGCGGGAACTGAAGCTTTCTTT
CASSLGPARAGTEAFF
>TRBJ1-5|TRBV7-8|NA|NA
TGTGCCAGCAGCTTCTCAAACGAGTACAATCAGCCCCAGCATTTT
CASSFSNEYNQPQHF
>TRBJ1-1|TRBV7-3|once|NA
TGTGCCAGCAGCTCCGGAGGGGGGGGTGAAGCTTTCTTT
CASSSGGGGEAFF
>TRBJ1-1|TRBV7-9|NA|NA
TGTGCCAGCAGCCTAGGTGTGGGGCTTGAGACTGAAGCTTTCTTT
CASSLGVGLETEAFF
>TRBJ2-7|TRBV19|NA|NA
TGTGCCAGTAGTATAGCGGGAAAGAGCTCCTACGAGCAGTACTTC
CASSIAGKSSYEQYF
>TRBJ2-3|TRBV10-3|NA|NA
TGTGCCATCAGAGGCGGGTTCCCAGCTAGCACAGATACGCAGTATTTT
CAIRGGFPASTDTQYF
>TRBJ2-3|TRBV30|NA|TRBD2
TGTGCCTGGGCTAGCGGCGAGGATAGCACAGATACGCAGTATTTT
CAWASGEDSTDTQYF
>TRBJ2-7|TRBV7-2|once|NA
TGTGCCAGCAGCCCCCTGGCTAGCTCATCCTACGAGCAGTACTTC
CASSPLASSSYEQYF
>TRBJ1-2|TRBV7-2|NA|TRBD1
TGTGCCAGCAGCACAAGACAGGGGGTCCCCTATGGCTACACCTTC
CASSTRQGVPYGYTF
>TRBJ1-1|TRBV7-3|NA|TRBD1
TGTGCCAGCAGCCCGCAGGGACAGGGTGACACTGAAGCTTTCTTT
CASSPQGQGDTEAFF
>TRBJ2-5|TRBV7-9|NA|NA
TGTGCCAGCAGCTTAGCCGGTGGCAGGGAGGAAGAGACCCAGTACTTC
CASSLAGGREEETQYF
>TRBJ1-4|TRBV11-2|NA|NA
TGTGCCAGCAGCTTACAAACCTCTAGTAGTGAAAAACTGTTTTTT
CASSLQTSSSEKLFF
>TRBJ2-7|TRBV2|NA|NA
TGTGCCAGCAGCCTCAATCTAGCAAGCGACGAGCAGTACTTC
CASSLNLASDEQYF
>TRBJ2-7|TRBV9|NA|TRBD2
TGTGCCAGCAGCGTAGGGCTAGCGGGGGACTCCTACGAGCAGTACTTC
CASSVGLAGDSYEQYF
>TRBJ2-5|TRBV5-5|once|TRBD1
TGTGCCAGCAGCCGGGACAGCGGCGGTCGGACCCAGTACTTC
CASSRDSGGRTQYF
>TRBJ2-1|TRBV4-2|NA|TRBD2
TGTGCCAGCAGCCAAGCAGTTACTAGCGGGGGGGCGAATGAGCAGTTCTTC
CASSQAVTSGGANEQFF
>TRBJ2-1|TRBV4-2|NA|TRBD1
TGTGCCAGCAGCCGGCCCGGGACAGGGAGCAATGAGCAGTTCTTC
CASSRPGTGSNEQFF
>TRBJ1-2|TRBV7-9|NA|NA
TGTGCCAGCAGCTTCCGGGACACCCGTGACTACACCTTC
CASSFRDTRDYTF
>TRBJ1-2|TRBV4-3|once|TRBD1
TGCGCCAGCAGCCAAAACAGGGGGATGGGTGGCTACACCTTC
CASSQNRGMGGYTF
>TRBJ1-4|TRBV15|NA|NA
TGTGCCACCAGCAGAGGGAGCGCAACTAATGAAAAACTGTTTTTT
CATSRGSATNEKLFF
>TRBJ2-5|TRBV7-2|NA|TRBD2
TGTGCCAGCAGTTATCAGACTAGCGGACGAGAGACCCAGTACTTC
CASSYQTSGRETQYF
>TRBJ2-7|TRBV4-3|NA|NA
TGCGCCAGCAGCCAAGATATCGGGTCGGGGGCCTACGAGCAGTACTTC
CASSQDIGSGAYEQYF
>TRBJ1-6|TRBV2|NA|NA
TGTGCCAGCAGTGAAGGCGGGGTATACTCCTATAATTCACCCCTCCACTTT
CASSEGGVYSYNSPLHF
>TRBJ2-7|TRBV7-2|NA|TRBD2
TGTGCCAGCAGCCGGCGGGGGGGACAGAGAGACGAGCAGTACTTC
CASSRRGGQRDEQYF
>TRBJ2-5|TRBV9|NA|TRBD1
TGTGCCAGCAGCGCCCCGGGACAGCAAGAGACCCAGTACTTC
CASSAPGQQETQYF
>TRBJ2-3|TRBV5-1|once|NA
TGCGCCAGCAGCTTGAGGGGGAGTGGTAGCACAGATACGCAGTATTTT
CASSLRGSGSTDTQYF
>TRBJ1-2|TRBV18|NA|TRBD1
TGTGCCAGCTCACCTTACGACAGGGCTGGCTACACCTTC
CASSPYDRAGYTF
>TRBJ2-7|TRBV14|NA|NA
TGTGCCAGCAGCCAAGGGCGGAGGTCTGGGTACGAGCAGTACTTC
CASSQGRRSGYEQYF
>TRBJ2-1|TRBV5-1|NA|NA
TGCGCCAGCAGGGGGGGGCGGGCCAACAATGAGCAGTTCTTC
CASRGGRANNEQFF
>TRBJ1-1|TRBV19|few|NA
TGTGCCAGTAGTCCAACTAACACTGAAGCTTTCTTT
CASSPTNTEAFF
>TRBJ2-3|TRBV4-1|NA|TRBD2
TGCGCCAGCAGCCAAGGAGGACTAGCTCACTACACAGATACGCAGTATTTT
CASSQGGLAHYTDTQYF
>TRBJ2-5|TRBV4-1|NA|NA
TGCGCCAGCAGCCAAGCCCCTTTGGAGACCCAGTACTTC
CASSQAPLETQYF
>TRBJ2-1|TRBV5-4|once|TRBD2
TGTGCCAGCAGCCCCGGGACTAGCGGGGGCGTGAATGAGCAGTTCTTC
CASSPGTSGGVNEQFF